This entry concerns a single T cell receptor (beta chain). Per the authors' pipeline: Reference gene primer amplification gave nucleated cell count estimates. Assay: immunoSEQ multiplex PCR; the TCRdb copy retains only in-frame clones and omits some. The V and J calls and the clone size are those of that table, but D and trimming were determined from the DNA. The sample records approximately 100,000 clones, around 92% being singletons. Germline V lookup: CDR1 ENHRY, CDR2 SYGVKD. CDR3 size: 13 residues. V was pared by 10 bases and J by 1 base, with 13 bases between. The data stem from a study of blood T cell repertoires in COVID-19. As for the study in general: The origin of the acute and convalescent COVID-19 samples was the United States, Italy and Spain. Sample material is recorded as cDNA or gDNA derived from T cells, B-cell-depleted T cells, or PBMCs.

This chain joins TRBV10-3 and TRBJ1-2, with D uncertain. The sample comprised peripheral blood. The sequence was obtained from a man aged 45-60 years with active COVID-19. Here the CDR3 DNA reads TGTGCCAGTACAGAGACAAGTAACTATGGCTACACCTTC. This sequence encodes CASTETSNYGYTF.